The rows below give T cell receptor beta chains drawn from one sample of a study of cytomegalovirus exposure and HLA in healthy donors. Clones were read by immunoSEQ multiplex PCR, and TCRdb kept only the in-frame ones, dropping some. The sample holds more than 85,000 clones; 86% are singletons and the top ten take 1.5% to 2%. Material: PBMCs. The receptor set was obtained from a man between 35 and 55 years old in good health and CMV-seronegative. CDR3s include the opening cysteine and the closing phenylalanine or tryptophan. The D gene is left open where the match is weak. Size is omitted from some rows. Given values are once, few, many or a class for expanded clones.

v_call	j_call	d_call	clone_size	cdr3_aa	cdr3_nt
TRBV5-1	TRBJ1-1	TRBD1	.	CASRQGVATEAFF	TGCGCCAGCCGTCAGGGGGTGGCCACTGAAGCTTTCTTT
TRBV10-3	TRBJ2-3	TRBD2	few	CAIKAGGGNTDTQYF	TGTGCCATCAAGGCGGGGGGCGGGAACACAGATACGCAGTATTTT
TRBV5-6	TRBJ1-4	TRBD1	.	CASSWGPGTANEKLFF	TGTGCCAGCAGCTGGGGTCCCGGGACAGCTAATGAAAAACTGTTTTTT
TRBV6-6	TRBJ1-1	.	few	CASSSQGNTEAFF	TGTGCCAGCAGTTCTCAGGGGAACACTGAAGCTTTCTTT
TRBV16	TRBJ2-7	TRBD1	.	CASSPGQGRSPSYEQYF	TGTGCCAGCAGCCCCGGACAGGGCCGCTCTCCAAGCTACGAGCAGTACTTC
TRBV9	TRBJ1-5	.	.	CASSVGVDQPQHF	TGTGCCAGCAGCGTAGGCGTGGATCAGCCCCAGCATTTT
TRBV5-4	TRBJ1-4	.	.	CASSLDRNEKLFF	TGTGCCAGCAGTCTGGACAGAAATGAAAAACTGTTTTTT
TRBV9	TRBJ2-6	TRBD1	.	CASSNTGAGANVLTF	TGTGCCAGCAGTAATACAGGGGCTGGGGCCAACGTCCTGACTTTC
TRBV2	TRBJ2-1	.	.	CASSEVRGNEQFF	TGTGCCAGCAGTGAAGTTAGGGGTAATGAGCAGTTCTTC
TRBV4-2	TRBJ1-2	TRBD1	.	CASSQEFGDRVQYTF	TGTGCCAGCAGCCAAGAGTTTGGGGACAGGGTCCAATACACCTTC
TRBV9	TRBJ1-1	TRBD1	.	CASSVTGGTEAFF	TGTGCCAGCAGCGTGACAGGGGGGACTGAAGCTTTCTTT
TRBV7-2	TRBJ2-5	TRBD1	.	CASSQGVLEYKETQYF	TGTGCCAGCAGCCAGGGGGTATTGGAGTATAAAGAGACCCAGTACTTC
TRBV28	TRBJ1-5	TRBD1	.	CASRYQGGKNQPQHF	TGTGCCAGCAGATATCAGGGGGGTAAGAATCAGCCCCAGCATTTT
TRBV5-1	TRBJ2-3	TRBD2	.	CASSRTSGTDTQYF	TGCGCCAGCAGCAGGACTAGCGGCACAGATACGCAGTATTTT
TRBV5-1	TRBJ2-2	.	.	CASSLDRLTGELFF	TGCGCCAGCAGCTTGGACAGGTTGACCGGGGAGCTGTTTTTT
TRBV9	TRBJ1-3	.	few	CASSFGVQAGNTIYF	TGTGCCAGCAGCTTCGGGGTCCAGGCCGGAAACACCATATATTTT
TRBV7-9	TRBJ1-1	.	.	CASRRAGEVTEAFF	TGTGCCAGCAGACGGGCTGGGGAGGTAACTGAAGCTTTCTTT
TRBV11-2	TRBJ2-5	.	.	CASSSTGTPYQETQYF	TGTGCCAGCAGCTCAACCGGGACACCGTACCAAGAGACCCAGTACTTC
TRBV15	TRBJ1-4	.	few	CATSRDGTATNEKLFF	TGTGCCACCAGCAGAGATGGAACAGCAACTAATGAAAAACTGTTTTTT
TRBV5-1	TRBJ2-2	.	.	CASSLETGRYTGELFF	TGCGCCAGCAGCCTGGAGACAGGTCGGTACACCGGGGAGCTGTTTTTT
TRBV9	TRBJ2-1	.	.	CASSVGGGPSYNEQFF	TGTGCCAGCAGCGTAGGGGGGGGGCCCTCCTACAATGAGCAGTTCTTC
TRBV6-4	TRBJ2-1	TRBD1	.	CASSRDSYNEQFF	TGTGCCAGCAGTCGGGACAGCTACAATGAGCAGTTCTTC